These 18 T cell receptor beta chains originate from one sample sequenced in a study of blood T cell repertoires in COVID-19. TCRdb keeps only in-frame clones here, not all; method: immunoSEQ multiplex PCR. The sample holds 140,000 to 150,000 clones, around 84% seen once. Sequenced input: peripheral blood. All receptors derive from a human donor in a cohort sampled during active COVID-19.

This chain joins TRBV6-5 and TRBJ2-7, with 9 bases that match TRBD1. CDR3 length: 15 residues. Trimming at V came to 0 bases and at J to 4 bases, leaving 4 bases not matched to a gene. Germline V gene sequence: CDR1 MNHEY, CDR2 SVGAGI. This CDR3 is CASSYSGTGRYEQYF. The CDR3 DNA sequence: TGTGCCAGCAGTTACTCCGGGACAGGGAGATACGAGCAGTACTTC.

This clone came up once. This chain connects TRBV11-1 to TRBJ1-2; 7 bases fit TRBD1. Unmatched junction bases numbered 3, after V lost 0 bases and J lost 2 bases. Germline assignment: CDR1 SGHAT and CDR2 FQDESV (reference sequence). This CDR3 has 15 amino acids. CDR3 sequence reads: CASSLARTGNYGYTF. The CDR3 region has the DNA TGTGCCAGCAGCTTAGCGAGGACAGGAAACTATGGCTACACCTTC.

The chain joins TRBV5-1 to TRBJ2-2; 7 bases fit TRBD1. Per germline, CDR1 SGHRS and CDR2 YFSETQ. The CDR3 contains 15 residues. With 4 bases clipped from V and 2 bases from J, the junction kept 5 bases outside the gene matches. The CDR3 region has the DNA TGCGCCAGCAGCCTAGGGACAGATAACACCGGGGAGCTGTTTTTT. This codes for CASSLGTDNTGELFF. Full variable domain (outside the CDR3, taken from reference TRBV5-1 and TRBJ2-2): KAGVTQTPRYLIKTRGQQVTLSCSPISGHRSVSWYQQTPGQGLQFLFEYFSETQRNKGNFPGRFSGRQFSNSRSEMNVSTLELGDSALYLCASSLGTDNTGELFFGEGSRLTVL.

The chain is built from TRBV5-1 and TRBJ1-1; the D is unclear. Between the trimmed V and J ends, which lost 5 bases and 7 bases, there was a span of 15 bases. Germline values: CDR1 SGHRS, CDR2 YFSETQ. The CDR3 covers 13 residues. This chain's CDR3 is CASSTDRTVEAFF. The CDR3 DNA reads TGCGCCAGCAGTACCGATCGAACGGTTGAAGCTTTCTTT.

The chain joins TRBV24-1 to TRBJ1-4, with a tentative D call TRBD1 (5 bases). The germline V gene encodes CDR1 KGHDR and CDR2 SFDVKD. The CDR3 length is 15 residues. V lost 2 bases and J 8 bases, leaving 14 bases between the germline ends. CDR3 nucleotides: TGTGCCACCAGTGATTATCAGGGAGGAAAGGAAAAACTGTTTTTT. Translating gives CATSDYQGGKEKLFF.

This chain uses TRBV4-3 with TRBJ1-1; 10 nucleotides line up with TRBD1. Germline V gives CDR1 LGHNA, CDR2 YSLEER. This CDR3 has 17 residues. Unmatched junction bases numbered 10, after V lost 1 base and J lost 5 bases. The CDR3 loop is CASSQAAGQGVWTEAFF. The DNA of the CDR3 is TGCGCCAGCAGCCAAGCCGCCGGACAGGGGGTTTGGACTGAAGCTTTCTTT.

Only one count was recorded for this clone. The chain employs TRBV28 and TRBJ2-3; TRBD1 might be the D (6 bases). V was cut by 6 bases and J by 2 bases, with 12 bases left in between. The CDR3 totals 14 residues. Germline V CDR1 and CDR2: MDHEN, SYDVKM. The CDR3 coding sequence is TGTGCCAGCAGCCTAGGACAGAACACAGATACGCAGTATTTT. Translation: CASSLGQNTDTQYF.

In its sample, this clone was seen once. The chain has TRBV3-1 (or the pseudogene TRBV3-2) and TRBJ2-7; 11 positions match TRBD2. V was clipped by 4 bases and J by 2 bases; unmatched bases: 4. The CDR3 is made up of 15 amino acids. Germline V CDR1 and CDR2: LGHDT, YNNKEL (reference sequence). CDR3 residues: CASSPSGGPAYEQYF. The CDR3 bases are TGTGCCAGCAGCCCTAGCGGGGGGCCCGCCTACGAGCAGTACTTC.

This chain uses TRBV24-1 with TRBJ1-2, with a tentative D call TRBD1 (6 bases). The V end was cut by 5 bases, the J end by 3 bases, with 15 bases between. The CDR3 is 15 amino acids. Germline V lookup: CDR1 KGHDR, CDR2 SFDVKD. The CDR3 DNA sequence: TGTGCCACCAGTGGACCTGGGGGCAGTGACTATGGCTACACCTTC. It codes for CATSGPGGSDYGYTF.

This clone was picked up one time. CDR3 in amino acids: CASTLHRTSGGVNEQFF. CDR3 sequence (DNA): TGTGCCAGCACCCTACATCGGACTAGCGGGGGGGTTAATGAGCAGTTCTTC. This sequence joins TRBV7-2 and TRBJ2-1; 15 nucleotides match TRBD2. V lost 7 bases, J lost 7 bases, and 11 bases stayed unmatched. Germline V gives CDR1 SGHTA, CDR2 FQGNSA. CDR3 size: 17 residues.

V usage is TRBV2 and J usage is TRBJ1-2; 11 bases map to TRBD1. The J segment lost 1 base and the V segment lost 2 bases, leaving 6 bases of the junction unmatched. Germline CDR1 and CDR2: SNHLY and FYNNEI. CDR3 size: 17 residues. The CDR3 loop reads CASSEPWGQGGNYGYTF. CDR3 coding DNA: TGTGCCAGCAGTGAACCGTGGGGACAGGGGGGTAACTATGGCTACACCTTC.

The chain carries TRBV9 and TRBJ2-3, with D maybe TRBD2 (7 bases). The CDR3 length is 15 residues. The germline V gene has CDR1 SGDLS and CDR2 YYNGEE. V gave up 4 bases and J gave up 5 bases, with 17 bases separating them. The CDR3 nucleotides read TGTGCCAGCAGCCCCGTGGGGGGGGCTATAGATACGCAGTATTTT. The encoded protein is CASSPVGGAIDTQYF.

The rearrangement uses TRBV7-3 and TRBJ2-2, with a tentative D call TRBD1 (6 bases). The CDR3 is 14 residues long. Deletions cut 6 bases from V and 6 bases from J, with 14 bases between. Germline loops: CDR1 SGHTA, CDR2 FQGTGA. CDR3 amino acids: CASSRAGAAGELFF. In nucleotides, the CDR3 is TGTGCCAGCAGTAGGGCAGGGGCCGCCGGGGAGCTGTTTTTT.

V is TRBV2 and J is TRBJ1-6; no clear D gene. CDR1 is SNHLY, CDR2 FYNNEI, per germline. The CDR3 spans 13 residues. V was trimmed by 11 bases and J by 8 bases, leaving 16 bases between them. CDR3 protein: CACCRREDSPLHF. In DNA, the CDR3 is TGTGCCTGCTGCCGACGGGAAGATTCACCCCTCCACTTT.

The V call is TRBV7-3, the J call TRBJ2-3; 10 bases align to TRBD2. V gave up 2 bases and J gave up 5 bases; unmatched junction bases: 10. The CDR3 runs to 17 residues. Looked up from germline, CDR1 is SGHTA and CDR2 is FQGTGA. The CDR3 DNA reads TGTGCCAGCAGCTTAGCCTCCAGCGGGGGGGCCTTAGATACGCAGTATTTT. This sequence encodes CASSLASSGGALDTQYF.

The CDR3 reads CASSATSGGANEQFF. The CDR3 nucleotides are TGTGCCAGCAGTGCTACTAGCGGGGGGGCCAATGAGCAGTTCTTC. The gene calls are TRBV2 and TRBJ2-1, with 13 bases aligning to TRBD2. Germline V gene sequence: CDR1 SNHLY, CDR2 FYNNEI. Unmatched junction bases numbered 3, after V lost 4 bases and J lost 6 bases. The CDR3 contains 15 residues.

The chain couples TRBV10-3 to TRBJ2-3; 12 bases agree with TRBD2. V dropped 9 bases and J dropped 2; count of bases not matched to a gene: 3. The CDR3 has 14 residues. Germline CDR1 is ENHRY and CDR2 is SYGVKD. The CDR3 DNA reads as TGTGCCATGGGGACTAGCGGGTCCACAGATACGCAGTATTTT. Protein product: CAMGTSGSTDTQYF.

This chain uses TRBV21-1 with TRBJ2-3; TRBD1 is the table's D call and was not checked against the DNA. TRBV21-1 is a pseudogene. This CDR3 is 19 amino acids long. Here the CDR3 DNA reads TGTGCCAGCAGCACCTTTAATTCAGGGACAGGGGGCGAATCAGATACGCAGTATTTT. This sequence encodes CASSTFNSGTGGESDTQYF.